These T cell receptor beta chains were read from a single sample in a study of blood T cell repertoires in COVID-19. Profiled with immunoSEQ multiplex PCR; TCRdb holds only in-frame clones, not every one. The table includes about 240,000 clones, approximately 86% detected once. Specimen: PBMCs or T cells enriched from blood (not recorded which). These receptors came from a woman younger than 45 with acute COVID-19. Each CDR3 is given with its conserved first and last residue. Fields, in order: J gene, V gene, D gene, clone size, CDR3 protein, CDR3 DNA. The D gene is left open where the match is weak. Only some rows state a clone size, as once, few, many or a class for expanded clones.

J gene: TRBJ1-2; V gene: TRBV29-1; D gene: -; clone size: -; CDR3 protein: CSVANAGSTNYGYTF; CDR3 DNA: TGCAGCGTTGCTAACGCGGGGAGTACTAACTATGGCTACACCTTC
J gene: TRBJ1-2; V gene: TRBV9; D gene: TRBD1; clone size: -; CDR3 protein: CASSVEVSGQGNYGYTF; CDR3 DNA: TGTGCCAGCAGCGTAGAAGTCTCCGGACAGGGTAACTATGGCTACACCTTC
J gene: TRBJ2-5; V gene: TRBV2; D gene: -; clone size: few; CDR3 protein: CASSDRRRGETQYF; CDR3 DNA: TGTGCCAGCAGTGATCGTCGCAGGGGTGAGACCCAGTACTTC
J gene: TRBJ2-2; V gene: TRBV6-5; D gene: -; clone size: -; CDR3 protein: CASSSRLANTGELFF; CDR3 DNA: TGTGCCAGCAGTAGTAGACTAGCGAACACCGGGGAGCTGTTTTTT
J gene: TRBJ2-2; V gene: TRBV6-6; D gene: TRBD2; clone size: -; CDR3 protein: CASVSGTSVPGELFF; CDR3 DNA: TGTGCCAGCGTCTCCGGGACTAGCGTACCCGGGGAGCTGTTTTTT
J gene: TRBJ1-5; V gene: TRBV4-1; D gene: -; clone size: -; CDR3 protein: CASSQVGEPQHF; CDR3 DNA: TGCGCCAGCAGCCAAGTCGGGGAGCCCCAGCATTTT
J gene: TRBJ1-2; V gene: TRBV3-1/TRBV3-2; D gene: -; clone size: -; CDR3 protein: CASSQTRGHYGYTF; CDR3 DNA: TGTGCCAGCAGCCAAACCAGGGGCCACTATGGCTACACCTTC
J gene: TRBJ1-1; V gene: TRBV2; D gene: -; clone size: -; CDR3 protein: CARSYRENTEAFF; CDR3 DNA: TGTGCCAGGTCGTACAGGGAGAACACTGAAGCTTTCTTT
J gene: TRBJ1-2; V gene: TRBV19; D gene: -; clone size: -; CDR3 protein: CASSKTANIYSYPIRGYTF; CDR3 DNA: TGTGCCAGTAGTAAGACAGCTAACATTTACTCCTATCCTATTCGTGGCTACACCTTC
J gene: TRBJ2-7; V gene: TRBV10-2; D gene: -; clone size: -; CDR3 protein: CASSRRVPPYEQYF; CDR3 DNA: TGCGCCAGCAGTCGCAGGGTCCCCCCCTACGAGCAGTACTTC
J gene: TRBJ1-2; V gene: TRBV27; D gene: -; clone size: -; CDR3 protein: CASTKSGSYGYTF; CDR3 DNA: TGTGCCAGCACTAAATCAGGTAGCTATGGCTACACCTTC
J gene: TRBJ1-2; V gene: TRBV3-1/TRBV3-2; D gene: -; clone size: -; CDR3 protein: CASSPSIRENLGYTF; CDR3 DNA: TGTGCCAGCAGCCCTTCGATACGGGAAAATCTTGGCTACACCTTC
J gene: TRBJ2-3; V gene: TRBV4-3; D gene: TRBD2; clone size: -; CDR3 protein: CASSPTGLERTDTQYF; CDR3 DNA: TGCGCCAGCAGCCCCACCGGACTAGAACGCACAGATACGCAGTATTTT
J gene: TRBJ2-7; V gene: TRBV6-1; D gene: TRBD1; clone size: -; CDR3 protein: CASSEAISDRPSYEQYF; CDR3 DNA: TGTGCCAGCAGTGAAGCAATATCGGACAGGCCCTCCTACGAGCAGTACTTC
J gene: TRBJ2-5; V gene: TRBV3-1/TRBV3-2; D gene: -; clone size: -; CDR3 protein: CASSQTFPAVRGIQYF; CDR3 DNA: TGTGCCAGCAGCCAAACCTTTCCGGCGGTTCGGGGGATCCAGTACTTC
J gene: TRBJ1-1; V gene: TRBV3-1/TRBV3-2; D gene: -; clone size: -; CDR3 protein: CASSHSRGRARGTEAFF; CDR3 DNA: TGTGCCAGCAGCCATTCGCGAGGGCGAGCAAGGGGGACTGAAGCTTTCTTT
J gene: TRBJ1-1; V gene: TRBV2; D gene: TRBD1; clone size: many; CDR3 protein: CAMTGGGNTEAFF; CDR3 DNA: TGTGCCATGACAGGGGGGGGAAACACTGAAGCTTTCTTT
J gene: TRBJ1-3; V gene: TRBV14; D gene: TRBD1; clone size: -; CDR3 protein: CASSGKGALIGNTIYF; CDR3 DNA: TGTGCCAGCAGCGGAAAGGGGGCGCTTATTGGAAACACCATATATTTT
J gene: TRBJ2-7; V gene: TRBV12-3/TRBV12-4; D gene: -; clone size: -; CDR3 protein: CASRNTGIYEQYF; CDR3 DNA: TGTGCCAGCAGAAACACAGGGATATACGAGCAGTACTTC
J gene: TRBJ2-3; V gene: TRBV27; D gene: -; clone size: -; CDR3 protein: CASTPGHRTDTQYF; CDR3 DNA: TGTGCCAGCACCCCAGGGCACCGCACAGATACGCAGTATTTT
J gene: TRBJ2-7; V gene: TRBV20-1; D gene: -; clone size: -; CDR3 protein: CSARGAYEQYF; CDR3 DNA: TGCAGTGCTAGGGGAGCCTACGAGCAGTACTTC
J gene: TRBJ1-1; V gene: TRBV6-5; D gene: -; clone size: -; CDR3 protein: CASRSARDIRDEAFF; CDR3 DNA: TGTGCCAGCAGAAGCGCTCGGGACATAAGAGATGAAGCTTTCTTT
J gene: TRBJ1-1; V gene: TRBV18; D gene: -; clone size: -; CDR3 protein: CASSPGTVMNTEAFF; CDR3 DNA: TGTGCCAGCTCACCCGGAACAGTTATGAACACTGAAGCTTTCTTT
J gene: TRBJ1-2; V gene: TRBV7-2; D gene: TRBD1; clone size: -; CDR3 protein: CASSLAGTENYYGYTF; CDR3 DNA: TGTGCCAGCAGCTTAGCCGGGACAGAGAATTACTATGGCTACACCTTC
J gene: TRBJ1-1; V gene: TRBV12-5; D gene: TRBD1; clone size: once; CDR3 protein: CASGSRTGWAEAFF; CDR3 DNA: TGTGCTAGTGGTTCCCGGACAGGTTGGGCTGAAGCTTTCTTT
J gene: TRBJ1-1; V gene: TRBV7-9; D gene: TRBD1; clone size: -; CDR3 protein: CASSLGTANTEAFF; CDR3 DNA: TGTGCCAGCAGCCTCGGGACAGCTAACACTGAAGCTTTCTTT